This passage covers 28 T cell receptor beta chains from one sample sequenced in a study of a mutant IDH1 vaccine in newly diagnosed glioma. Time point specified: baseline, week 1 (first vaccination visit). Specified treatment: pre-vaccination baseline after standard-of-care therapy. Produced via immunoSEQ multiplex PCR; TCRdb's table is partial and in-frame only. This sample carries about 92,000 clones, around four fifths of them seen once, and the ten largest clones take approximately 7.4%. This specimen consisted of PBMCs, obtained from a glioma patient treated with radiotherapy, temozolomide or both. Receptors originate from a woman between 50 and 59 years old with glioma.

The chain uses TRBV6-6 and TRBJ2-3; TRBD1 agrees at 9 bases. This CDR3 is 12 amino acids long. V shed 10 bases and J 3 bases; nucleotides not matched to a gene: 2. Per germline, CDR1 MNHNY and CDR2 SVGAGI (reference sequence). CDR3 coding DNA: TGTGCCATGGGACAGGGAACAGATACGCAGTATTTT. This gives the protein CAMGQGTDTQYF.

The gene calls are TRBV5-1 and TRBJ1-3, with 7 bases lining up with TRBD1. The CDR3 runs 15 residues. After removal of 0 bases from V and 0 bases from J, the junction contained 0 bases not matched to a gene. Germline V CDR1 and CDR2: SGHRS, YFSETQ. CDR3 sequence (DNA): TGCGCCAGCAGCTTGGAGGGGGCCTCTGGAAACACCATATATTTT. It translates to CASSLEGASGNTIYF.

This clone was seen a single time. This chain uses TRBV14 with TRBJ2-2; D unresolved. V lost 2 bases and J lost 4, with 8 bases in between. The germline V gene encodes CDR1 SGHDN and CDR2 FVKESK. This CDR3 spans 14 amino acids. CDR3: CASSQSAPTGELFF. DNA for the CDR3: TGTGCCAGCAGCCAATCGGCACCCACCGGGGAGCTGTTTTTT.

This chain links TRBV19 with TRBJ1-2; TRBD1 matches 9 bases. V lost 3 bases and J lost 8; bases outside the gene matches: 10. CDR3 length: 15 residues. In germline, CDR1 is LNHDA, CDR2 SQIVND (reference sequence). The CDR3 reads CASSITGGASRGYTF. CDR3 bases: TGTGCCAGTAGTATTACAGGGGGCGCGTCGAGAGGCTACACCTTC. Combining the CDR3 with reference TRBV19 and TRBJ1-2 gives the whole variable domain DGGITQSPKYLFRKEGQNVTLSCEQNLNHDAMYWYRQDPGQGLRLIYYSQIVNDFQKGDIAEGYSVSREKKESFPLTVTSAQKNPTAFYLCASSITGGASRGYTFGSGTRLTVV.

This clone has more than one count but fewer than ten. The gene calls are TRBV4-2 and TRBJ2-3, with D perhaps TRBD1 (5 bases). CDR3 length: 14 amino acids. Germline V gene sequence: CDR1 LGHNA, CDR2 YNFKEQ. Trimming pared 3 bases from V and 1 base from J, leaving 8 bases between. CDR3 residues: CASSQEGGTDTQYF. The CDR3 DNA follows: TGTGCCAGCAGCCAGGAAGGGGGCACAGATACGCAGTATTTT.

This chain links TRBV29-1 with TRBJ1-4, with D possibly being TRBD1 (5 bases). The CDR3 runs 14 residues. Germline V CDR1 and CDR2: SQVTM, ANQGSEA. V lost 8 bases, J lost 7 bases, and 20 bases lay in between. CDR3: CSSAGKWSAEKLFF. CDR3 in DNA: TGCAGCTCGGCAGGGAAGTGGTCGGCTGAAAAACTGTTTTTT.

CDR3: CASTLPGALNNYGYTF. The CDR3 DNA reads as TGTGCCAGCACCCTGCCCGGGGCGCTTAATAACTATGGCTACACCTTC. The chain has TRBV2 and TRBJ1-2; the D gene is possibly TRBD1 (5 bases). In germline, CDR1 is SNHLY, CDR2 FYNNEI. The CDR3 runs 16 residues. Trimming pared 7 bases from V and 1 base from J, leaving 19 bases between.

This chain uses TRBV9 with TRBJ1-2; 7 bases fit TRBD1. This CDR3 spans 14 amino acids. Germline-derived CDR1 and CDR2 are SGDLS and YYNGEE. Trimming took 6 bases from V and 8 from J; bases not matched to a gene: 13. For the CDR3, the DNA is TGTGCCAGCAACCCCCTCGGGGGGGACAGCGGCTACACCTTC. Translation: CASNPLGGDSGYTF.

This clone showed up just a few times. This chain joins TRBV29-1 and TRBJ1-1; the D gene is possibly TRBD1 (6 bases). Trimming shortened V by 5 bases and J by 0 bases, and 16 bases separated the two germline ends. CDR3 length: 15 residues. Germline V gene sequence: CDR1 SQVTM, CDR2 ANQGSEA. The DNA for the CDR3 is TGCAGCGTTCGGGACACGGAGGGTATGAACACTGAAGCTTTCTTT. This codes for CSVRDTEGMNTEAFF.

This chain links TRBV29-1 with TRBJ1-2, with TRBD1 matching 11 bases. The CDR3 loop spans 13 amino acids. Germline values: CDR1 SQVTM, CDR2 ANQGSEA. Unmatched junction bases numbered 4, after V lost 4 bases and J lost 6 bases. Here the CDR3 DNA reads TGCAGCGTTGTAAGGACAGGGGGCAATGGCTACACCTTC. Translated: CSVVRTGGNGYTF. Together with reference TRBV29-1 and TRBJ1-2, the CDR3 gives the full variable domain: SAVISQKPSRDICQRGTSLTIQCQVDSQVTMMFWYRQQPGQSLTLIATANQGSEATYESGFVIDKFPISRPNLTFSTLTVSNMSPEDSSIYLCSVVRTGGNGYTFGSGTRLTVV.

This clone was found once. CDR3 protein: CASSEVAYTGELFF. In nucleotides, the CDR3 is TGCGCCAGCAGTGAGGTGGCTTACACCGGGGAGCTGTTTTTT. The V gene is TRBV10-1, the J gene TRBJ2-2; D gene ambiguous. The V gene's germline CDR1 is WNHNN and CDR2 SYGVQD (reference sequence). The CDR3 spans 14 residues. Trimming took off 2 bases at V and 3 bases at J, with 7 bases between the two ends.

The V call is TRBV19, the J call TRBJ2-7; D tentatively fits TRBD1 or TRBD2 (5 bases each). The CDR3 covers 13 residues. The V gene lost 3 bases and the J gene lost 5 bases, with 11 bases spanning the gap. Germline CDR1 is LNHDA and CDR2 is SQIVND (reference sequence). The DNA of the CDR3 is TGTGCCAGTAGTATTACCGGGACGGACGAGCAGTACTTC. Its translation is CASSITGTDEQYF.

The rearrangement joins TRBV19 to TRBJ2-2; maybe TRBD2 (5 bases). From germline, CDR1 is LNHDA and CDR2 SQIVND (reference sequence). This CDR3 comprises 14 residues. V was shortened by 6 bases and J by 1 base, with 9 bases between the two germline ends. CDR3 in amino acids: CASRSAGNTGELFF. DNA of the CDR3: TGTGCCAGTAGATCTGCGGGGAACACCGGGGAGCTGTTTTTT.

This rearrangement joins TRBV5-1 to TRBJ2-3; 7 bases agree with TRBD1. Germline V gives CDR1 SGHRS, CDR2 YFSETQ. The CDR3 runs to 15 residues. The ends lost 3 bases at V and 1 base at J; junction bases unmatched: 5. The CDR3 is CASSSRQGGTDTQYF. The CDR3, as DNA: TGCGCCAGCAGCTCCAGACAGGGAGGCACAGATACGCAGTATTTT.

This chain joins TRBV19 and TRBJ1-1; 9 nucleotides line up with TRBD1. The CDR3 is 15 amino acids. V was pared by 5 bases and J by 3 bases, with 7 bases of the junction left unmatched. CDR1 and CDR2 (germline): LNHDA, SQIVND (reference sequence). The CDR3 sequence is CASSEGDRVDTEAFF. DNA of the CDR3: TGTGCCAGTAGTGAAGGGGACAGGGTGGACACTGAAGCTTTCTTT.

The V gene is TRBV27, the J gene TRBJ1-5; tentative D call: TRBD1 (5 bases). Between the trimmed V and J ends, which lost 6 bases and 3 bases, there was a span of 9 bases. The CDR3 sequence is 13 residues long. Germline-derived CDR1 and CDR2 are MNHEY and SMNVEV (reference sequence). CDR3 DNA sequence: TGTGCCAGCAGCCAGGGACCCAATCAGCCCCAGCATTTT. Its translation is CASSQGPNQPQHF.

The chain employs TRBV27 and TRBJ2-7; D possibly matches TRBD1 or TRBD2 (6 bases each). This CDR3 comprises 14 residues. V shed 2 bases and J shed 3 bases, with 11 bases lying between them. Germline V gene sequence: CDR1 MNHEY, CDR2 SMNVEV (reference sequence). CDR3 coding DNA: TGTGCCAGCAGTTTAAAACAGGGAGGCTACGAGCAGTACTTC. It specifies CASSLKQGGYEQYF.

This chain links TRBV5-1 with TRBJ1-6; possibly TRBD1 for D (6 bases). V was clipped by 0 bases and J by 5 bases, with 9 bases between them. CDR3 size: 15 residues. CDR1 and CDR2 from the germline V gene are SGHRS and YFSETQ. The chain's CDR3 is CASSLGQANNSPLHF. The CDR3 DNA sequence: TGCGCCAGCAGCTTGGGACAGGCAAATAATTCACCCCTCCACTTT.

V usage is TRBV25-1 and J usage is TRBJ1-1; 11 bases are shared with TRBD1. V was pared by 1 base and J by 3 bases, with 4 bases of the junction left unmatched. The V gene's germline CDR1 is MGHDK and CDR2 SYGVNS. The CDR3 has 16 residues. The CDR3: CASSEFGTGGDTEAFF. The CDR3 DNA follows: TGTGCCAGCAGTGAATTCGGGACAGGGGGGGACACTGAAGCTTTCTTT.

The chain links TRBV9 to TRBJ2-6, with 13 bases lining up with TRBD2. Unmatched junction bases numbered 7, after V lost 4 bases and J lost 3 bases. CDR3 size: 18 residues. The V gene's germline CDR1 is SGDLS and CDR2 YYNGEE. CDR3: CASSPGLAGRGGANVLTF. CDR3 DNA sequence: TGTGCCAGCAGCCCGGGACTAGCGGGGAGGGGTGGGGCCAACGTCCTGACTTTC. Supplemented by reference TRBV9 and TRBJ2-6, the full variable domain reads DSGVTQTPKHLITATGQRVTLRCSPRSGDLSVYWYQQSLDQGLQFLIQYYNGEERAKGNILERFSAQQFPDLHSELNLSSLELGDSALYFCASSPGLAGRGGANVLTFGAGSRLTVL.

The chain is built from TRBV7-9 and TRBJ1-2; D is unresolved. Trimming took 1 base from V and 0 from J, leaving 9 bases between them. This CDR3 comprises 15 residues. Looked up from germline, CDR1 is SEHNR and CDR2 is FQNEAQ (reference sequence). CDR3 loop: CASSLGSVANYGYTF. CDR3 bases: TGTGCCAGCAGCTTAGGGTCAGTTGCTAACTATGGCTACACCTTC.

The chain carries TRBV19 and TRBJ2-2; 8 bases are a match to TRBD1. CDR1 LNHDA and CDR2 SQIVND come from the germline V gene (reference sequence). V shed 6 bases, J shed 0 bases, and the junction held 3 bases outside the gene matches. The CDR3 totals 15 residues. For the CDR3, the DNA is TGTGCCAGTAGGACAGGGGTTGCGAACACCGGGGAGCTGTTTTTT. Residues: CASRTGVANTGELFF.

CDR3 bases: TGTGCCAGCAGCCCCCAACAGGGGGCCGGCTACACCTTC. It yields the protein CASSPQQGAGYTF. The chain uses TRBV7-2 and TRBJ1-2; TRBD1 aligns across 9 bases. Germline CDR1 and CDR2: SGHTA and FQGNSA. The CDR3 totals 13 residues. The J segment lost 8 bases and the V segment lost 5 bases, leaving 6 bases of the junction unmatched.

This clone was observed once. This sequence joins TRBV30 and TRBJ2-7; D remains ambiguous. The V end lost 2 bases, the J end lost 3 bases, and 8 bases lay between the germline ends. Germline-derived CDR1 and CDR2 are GTSNPN and SVGIG (reference sequence). This CDR3 contains 12 residues. The chain's CDR3 is CAWSRLSYEQYF. CDR3 in DNA: TGTGCCTGGAGTCGCCTTAGCTACGAGCAGTACTTC.

V and J are TRBV7-2 and TRBJ1-6, with 7 bases lining up with TRBD1. CDR3 length: 15 residues. V lost 2 bases and J lost 10; bases outside the gene matches: 8. Germline V gene data show CDR1 as SGHTA and CDR2 as FQGNSA. CDR3 bases: TGTGCCAGCAGCTTAACCGACAGGGCGGGATCACCCCTCCACTTT. Encoded protein: CASSLTDRAGSPLHF.

This sequence joins TRBV7-9 and TRBJ1-1; 7 nucleotides align to TRBD1. Germline loops: CDR1 SEHNR, CDR2 FQNEAQ (reference sequence). The CDR3 covers 15 residues. Trimming took 5 bases from V and 2 from J; bases not matched to a gene: 8. CDR3 DNA: TGTGCCAGCAGCCCTTGGAGGGACAGAAACACTGAAGCTTTCTTT. It specifies CASSPWRDRNTEAFF.

This chain joins TRBV10-3 and TRBJ2-3; TRBD2 agrees at 11 bases. In germline, CDR1 is ENHRY, CDR2 SYGVKD. The V and J ends lost 0 bases and 1 base, in that order; junction bases with no gene match: 12. The CDR3 runs 20 residues. Here the CDR3 reads CAISESVLAGGPSRTDTQYF. In DNA form, the CDR3 reads TGTGCCATCAGTGAGTCGGTGCTAGCGGGGGGACCCTCCCGCACAGATACGCAGTATTTT.

The chain employs TRBV5-5 and TRBJ2-5; no firm D call. With 0 bases removed from V and 2 bases from J, the gap between germline ends came to 11 bases. The CDR3 has 15 residues. Germline V gives CDR1 SGHKS, CDR2 YYEKEE (reference sequence). CDR3 protein: CASSLGPTGQETQYF. The CDR3 region has the DNA TGTGCCAGCAGCTTGGGACCAACCGGACAAGAGACCCAGTACTTC.